This T cell receptor beta chain was captured by sequencing in a study of identical twins. Every sampled donor was Caucasian and healthy. This clonotype was picked up a small number of times. TCRdb processed the 5' RACE reads anew with MiXCR; each CDR3 protein has one entry. The sample has 400,000 to 500,000 distinct CDR3 sequences; roughly 20% are singletons. Sequenced material: naive T cells sorted from blood. The origin of this receptor is a man between 50 and 59 years old in good health.

The CDR3: CASSPLAGGHYNEQFF. Here the CDR3 DNA reads TGTGCCAGCAGTCCCCTGGCGGGGGGCCACTACAATGAGCAGTTCTTC. This chain joins TRBV27 and TRBJ2-1, with 8 bases fitting TRBD2. J was trimmed by 3 bases and V by 5 bases; bases with no gene match: 9. There are 16 residues in the CDR3. Germline CDR1 and CDR2: MNHEY and SMNVEV (reference sequence).